These T cell receptor beta chains were read from a single sample in a study of neurological immune-mediated disorders. TCRdb redid the calling of the 5' RACE reads with MiXCR, one entry per CDR3 protein. This table holds about 49,000 distinct CDR3 sequences, about a tenth found once. The sample consisted of PBMCs. Receptors were obtained from a woman aged 35 to 49 in good health. CDR3s include the opening cysteine and the closing phenylalanine or tryptophan. A D gene is named only where the DNA matches it firmly. The size field is filled for only some rows; it gives once, few, many or a size class.

D | size | J | V | CDR3 | DNA
. | many | TRBJ2-1 | TRBV5-1 | CASSLYQRYNEQFF | TGCGCCAGCAGCTTGTATCAGAGATACAATGAGCAGTTCTTC
. | many | TRBJ1-1 | TRBV20-1 | CSARSSMNTEAFF | TGCAGTGCTCGGTCCTCGATGAACACTGAAGCTTTCTTT
TRBD2 | many | TRBJ2-7 | TRBV7-2 | CASSPIAGGVHEQYF | TGTGCCAGCAGCCCTATAGCGGGAGGGGTCCACGAGCAGTACTTC
. | . | TRBJ2-5 | TRBV2 | CASSESTVGETQYF | TGTGCCAGCAGTGAATCGACGGTTGGAGAGACCCAGTACTTC
TRBD1 | many | TRBJ2-3 | TRBV5-6 | CASSLGGGEWTDTQYF | TGTGCCAGCAGCTTGGGAGGGGGCGAATGGACAGATACGCAGTATTTT
. | many | TRBJ2-7 | TRBV5-1 | CASSTDTNSYEQYF | TGCGCCAGCAGCACCGACACCAACTCCTACGAGCAGTACTTC
TRBD2 | . | TRBJ2-5 | TRBV6-6 | CASSHLGTTGESQYF | TGTGCTAGCAGTCACTTGGGGACTACTGGAGAGTCCCAGTACTTC
TRBD1 | many | TRBJ1-5 | TRBV12-5 | CASGTGANQPQHF | TGTGCTAGTGGGACAGGGGCTAATCAGCCCCAGCATTTT
. | many | TRBJ1-1 | TRBV7-2 | CASSLASGGTEAFF | TGTGCCAGCAGCTTAGCGTCCGGGGGCACTGAAGCTTTCTTT
. | many | TRBJ2-6 | TRBV15 | CATTLGLDSGANVLTF | TGTGCCACCACACTGGGTCTGGACTCTGGGGCCAACGTCCTGACTTTC
. | many | TRBJ2-3 | TRBV5-5 | CASSPTPGVGDTQYF | TGTGCCAGCAGCCCCACCCCCGGGGTCGGAGATACGCAGTATTTT
TRBD1 | many | TRBJ2-7 | TRBV6-5 | CASSQTGSYEQYF | TGTGCCAGCAGCCAGACAGGGTCCTACGAGCAGTACTTC
. | many | TRBJ2-3 | TRBV6-5 | CASSHPGQGTDTQYF | TGTGCCAGCAGCCACCCGGGGCAGGGGACAGATACGCAGTATTTT
TRBD2 | many | TRBJ2-1 | TRBV5-1 | CATSTIAGGNEQFF | TGCGCCACCTCAACGATAGCGGGGGGCAATGAGCAGTTCTTC
. | few | TRBJ1-2 | TRBV19 | CASSIGRDYGYTF | TGTGCCAGTAGTATCGGCAGGGACTATGGCTACACCTTC
TRBD1 | . | TRBJ1-5 | TRBV18 | CASSPMENPGGNQPQNF | TGTGCCAGCTCGCCCATGGAGAATCCAGGGGGAAATCAGCCCCAGAATTTT
. | many | TRBJ1-3 | TRBV4-2 | CASSQDPGPSGNTIYF | TGTGCCAGCAGCCAAGATCCAGGCCCCTCTGGAAACACCATATATTTT
. | many | TRBJ2-2 | TRBV5-1 | CASSLGLNTGELFF | TGCGCCAGCAGCTTGGGCCTCAACACCGGGGAGCTGTTTTTT
TRBD2 | many | TRBJ2-2 | TRBV2 | CASRMTSGGAVGELFF | TGTGCCAGCAGAATGACTAGCGGGGGGGCAGTCGGGGAGCTGTTTTTT
. | . | TRBJ2-1 | TRBV4-2 | CASSPGAGRDDQFF | TGTGCCAGCAGTCCGGGGGCGGGGAGGGATGATCAGTTCTTC
TRBD1 | . | TRBJ2-6 | TRBV5-1 | CASSPTGQGPSGANVLTF | TGCGCCAGCAGCCCTACAGGACAGGGCCCCTCTGGGGCCAACGTCCTGACTTTC
TRBD2 | many | TRBJ2-5 | TRBV4-3 | CASSPTGGGRETQYF | TGCGCCAGCAGCCCGACGGGAGGGGGACGGGAGACCCAGTACTTC
. | . | TRBJ2-6 | TRBV5-6 | CASSYPRQRRRGAGANVLTF | TGTGCCAGCAGCTATCCCCGACAGCGAAGGAGGGGAGCTGGGGCCAACGTCCTGACTTTC
. | many | TRBJ2-7 | TRBV6-5 | CASSYDLYEQYF | TGTGCCAGCAGTTACGACCTCTACGAGCAGTACTTC
TRBD1 | many | TRBJ1-2 | TRBV20-1 | CSAIPTGNYGYTF | TGCAGTGCTATACCGACAGGGAACTATGGCTACACCTTC
TRBD2 | many | TRBJ2-1 | TRBV7-6 | CASSLSGETNDEQFF | TGTGCCAGCAGCCTTAGCGGGGAAACCAATGACGAGCAGTTCTTC
. | many | TRBJ2-5 | TRBV4-1 | CASSQASRLQETQYF | TGCGCCAGCAGCCAAGCCTCCCGGTTACAAGAGACCCAGTACTTC
TRBD1 | many | TRBJ1-5 | TRBV29-1 | CSVATGGSDQPQHF | TGCAGCGTGGCTACAGGGGGGTCGGATCAGCCCCAGCATTTT
TRBD1 | . | TRBJ2-5 | TRBV7-2 | CASQGGGGETQYF | TGTGCCAGCCAAGGGGGCGGTGGAGAGACCCAGTACTTC
TRBD2 | many | TRBJ2-7 | TRBV9 | CASSFGLAGDEQYF | TGTGCCAGCAGCTTCGGACTAGCGGGAGACGAGCAGTACTTC
. | . | TRBJ1-6 | TRBV7-2 | CASSFSQGRDSPLHF | TGTGCCAGCAGCTTCTCTCAGGGGCGAGATTCACCCCTCCACTTT
. | many | TRBJ2-7 | TRBV5-6 | CASSLAAYEQYF | TGTGCCAGCAGCTTGGCAGCATACGAGCAGTACTTC
TRBD1 | few | TRBJ1-5 | TRBV6-5 | CASSSGTGQLNQPQHF | TGTGCCAGCAGTAGCGGGACAGGTCAACTAAATCAGCCCCAGCATTTT
. | many | TRBJ1-2 | TRBV6-5 | CASSYGTYNYGYTF | TGTGCCAGCAGTTACGGGACATACAACTATGGCTACACCTTC
TRBD1 | many | TRBJ2-2 | TRBV12-3/TRBV12-4 | CASNRGLNTGELFF | TGTGCCAGCAACAGGGGCCTAAACACCGGGGAGCTGTTTTTT
TRBD2 | many | TRBJ2-5 | TRBV20-1 | CSASPYRAGLQETQYF | TGCAGTGCTAGTCCGTATCGAGCGGGGCTCCAAGAGACCCAGTACTTC
. | many | TRBJ1-2 | TRBV7-3 | CASSKPDSYGYTF | TGTGCCAGCAGCAAACCGGACAGCTATGGCTACACCTTC
. | many | TRBJ2-7 | TRBV7-3 | CASSPGPPSYEQYF | TGTGCCAGCAGCCCCGGGCCGCCTTCCTACGAGCAGTACTTC
TRBD2 | many | TRBJ2-7 | TRBV9 | CASSGERAGGSYEQYF | TGTGCCAGCAGCGGCGAAAGGGCGGGAGGGTCCTACGAGCAGTACTTC
TRBD1 | many | TRBJ1-2 | TRBV5-1 | CASSLVWQGALGYTF | TGCGCCAGCAGCTTGGTTTGGCAGGGGGCTCTTGGCTACACCTTC
. | many | TRBJ2-2 | TRBV4-1 | CASSPQPGQGREELFF | TGCGCCAGCAGCCCGCAGCCGGGACAAGGGCGGGAGGAGCTGTTTTTT
. | . | TRBJ2-2 | TRBV6-4 | CASSAGTTNTGELFF | TGTGCCAGCAGTGCCGGGACAACAAACACCGGGGAGCTGTTTTTT
TRBD1 | many | TRBJ2-5 | TRBV12-3/TRBV12-4 | CASSLAPGQGRFQETQYF | TGTGCCAGCAGTTTAGCTCCGGGACAGGGTCGGTTCCAAGAGACCCAGTACTTC
. | . | TRBJ2-5 | TRBV20-1 | CSVRLGLQETQYF | TGCAGTGTCCGACTAGGCCTCCAAGAGACCCAGTACTTC
. | many | TRBJ2-5 | TRBV25-1 | CASSEYTETQYF | TGTGCCAGCAGTGAATATACGGAGACCCAGTACTTC
TRBD2 | many | TRBJ2-3 | TRBV6-4 | CASSLGGGASTDTQYF | TGTGCCAGCAGCTTAGGCGGGGGAGCTAGCACAGATACGCAGTATTTT
. | many | TRBJ1-5 | TRBV18 | CASSRQDPRPQHF | TGTGCCAGCTCCAGACAGGACCCTCGGCCCCAGCATTTT
. | many | TRBJ2-7 | TRBV29-1 | CSAVIHRDDEQYF | TGCAGCGCCGTCATCCACAGGGACGACGAGCAGTACTTC
. | many | TRBJ2-2 | TRBV18 | CASSPFLAAHTGELFF | TGTGCCAGCTCACCGTTCTTAGCGGCCCACACCGGGGAGCTGTTTTTT
. | many | TRBJ1-2 | TRBV7-3 | CASSLIEGGGYTF | TGTGCCAGCAGCTTAATTGAGGGAGGCGGCTACACCTTC
. | many | TRBJ1-1 | TRBV29-1 | CSVERVSEAFF | TGCAGCGTTGAGAGGGTCAGTGAAGCTTTCTTT
. | many | TRBJ1-6 | TRBV6-6 | CASTLGATLHF | TGTGCCAGCACCCTAGGGGCCACCCTCCACTTT
. | few | TRBJ2-5 | TRBV20-1 | CSAPLGETQYF | TGCAGTGCTCCTTTGGGGGAGACCCAGTACTTC
. | many | TRBJ2-1 | TRBV6-5 | CASSFTRDNEQFF | TGTGCCAGCAGTTTCACTAGGGACAATGAGCAGTTCTTC
. | . | TRBJ2-7 | TRBV20-1 | CSAKPPTLSYEQYF | TGCAGTGCTAAACCCCCGACGCTATCCTACGAGCAGTACTTC
. | . | TRBJ2-3 | TRBV20-1 | CSPRWTADTQYF | TGCAGTCCTAGGTGGACGGCAGATACGCAGTATTTT
. | many | TRBJ1-1 | TRBV9 | CASSVAWGDTEAFF | TGTGCCAGCAGCGTAGCTTGGGGGGACACTGAAGCTTTCTTT
TRBD2 | many | TRBJ2-7 | TRBV9 | CASSVGTSGVYEQYF | TGTGCCAGCAGCGTTGGGACTAGCGGAGTCTACGAGCAGTACTTC
TRBD2 | many | TRBJ2-7 | TRBV20-1 | CSAFDPSGRSYEQYF | TGCAGTGCTTTTGACCCTAGCGGGAGGTCCTACGAGCAGTACTTC